Following are 2 T cell receptor beta chains from one sample sequenced in a study of blood T cell repertoires in COVID-19 (dated by TCRdb to the early 2020s). Library preparation employed the immunoSEQ multiplex PCR assay. The immuneACCESS repertoire file appears here via TCRdb, limited to in-frame rearrangements. These files lack a portion of the clones; in checked studies, under half of the deficit traces to unresolved V genes, and the cause of the others is not known. The sample includes more than 65,000 clones, with roughly 77% observed a single time. 35% of the sample belongs to the ten largest clones. Source material: peripheral blood. The receptors come from a woman between 70 and 85 years old with acute or convalescent COVID-19.

The chain joins TRBV9 to TRBJ2-7; the D is unclear. V lost 6 bases and J 4 bases, leaving 14 bases between the germline ends. Per germline, CDR1 SGDLS and CDR2 YYNGEE. The CDR3 has 13 residues. CDR3 amino acids: CASIRLPRYEQYF. CDR3 bases: TGTGCCAGCATCCGACTCCCCAGATACGAGCAGTACTTC. Variable domain in full (rest from reference TRBV9 and TRBJ2-7): DSGVTQTPKHLITATGQRVTLRCSPRSGDLSVYWYQQSLDQGLQFLIQYYNGEERAKGNILERFSAQQFPDLHSELNLSSLELGDSALYFCASIRLPRYEQYFGPGTRLTVT.

V and J are TRBV5-4 and TRBJ2-2, with a tentative D call TRBD2 (7 bases). Trimming removed 4 bases from V and 4 bases from J, with 17 bases in between. CDR3 length equals 16 residues. The germline V gene encodes CDR1 SGHNT and CDR2 YYREEE (reference sequence). CDR3 sequence reads: CASSRPRGGGTGELFF. For the CDR3, the DNA is TGTGCCAGCAGCCGCCCTAGAGGGGGGGGCACCGGGGAGCTGTTTTTT. The complete variable domain, with remaining parts taken from reference TRBV5-4 and TRBJ2-2, reads ETGVTQSPTHLIKTRGQQVTLRCSSQSGHNTVSWYQQALGQGPQFIFQYYREEENGRGNFPPRFSGLQFPNYSSELNVNALELDDSALYLCASSRPRGGGTGELFFGEGSRLTVL.